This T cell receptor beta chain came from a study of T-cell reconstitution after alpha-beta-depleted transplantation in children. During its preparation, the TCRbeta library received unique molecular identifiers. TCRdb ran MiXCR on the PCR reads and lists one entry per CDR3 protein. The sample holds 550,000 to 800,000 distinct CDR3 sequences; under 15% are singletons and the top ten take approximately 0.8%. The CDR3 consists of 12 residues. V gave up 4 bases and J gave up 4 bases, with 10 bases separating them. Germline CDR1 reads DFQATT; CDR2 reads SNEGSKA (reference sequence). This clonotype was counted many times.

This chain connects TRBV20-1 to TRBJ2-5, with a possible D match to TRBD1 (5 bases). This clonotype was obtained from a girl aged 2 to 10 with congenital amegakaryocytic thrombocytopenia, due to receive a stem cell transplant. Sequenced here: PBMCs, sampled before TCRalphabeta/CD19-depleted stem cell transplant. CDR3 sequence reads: CSAISGRETQYF. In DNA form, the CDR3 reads TGCAGTGCTATTTCAGGGCGAGAGACCCAGTACTTC.